The 32 T cell receptor beta chains given below trace back to one sample, sequenced in a study of T cells in Graves' hyperthyroidism and ophthalmopathy. The investigators amplified TCR beta CDR3 regions from RNA transcripts. During a first-round RT-PCR of the TCR CDR3, the HTBI primer set was used. MiXCR, applied by TCRdb to the multiplex PCR reads, yields one record per CDR3 protein. The data show about 400,000 distinct CDR3 sequences, approximately 15% seen once. Sequencing was performed on blood. The receptors originated from a young woman with Graves' hyperthyroidism.

This clonotype was recorded a few times. The J gene is TRBJ2-7, the V gene TRBV28; D possibly corresponds to TRBD2 (6 bases). The CDR3 spans 13 residues. Deletions cut 6 bases from V and 3 bases from J, with 12 bases between. Germline CDR1 and CDR2: MDHEN and SYDVKM. CDR3 protein: CASRVAENYEQYF. CDR3 nucleotides: TGTGCCAGCAGAGTAGCGGAAAACTACGAGCAGTACTTC.

This clonotype came up many times. CDR3 loop: CASSLSIGQGTDTQYF. DNA of the CDR3: TGTGCCAGCAGCCTATCAATAGGACAGGGGACAGATACGCAGTATTTT. The chain is built from TRBV11-1 and TRBJ2-3; TRBD1 matches at 9 bases. The germline CDR1 and CDR2 sequences are SGHAT and FQDESV (reference sequence). The V gene end was trimmed by 5 bases and the J gene end by 3 bases; junction bases not matched to a gene: 9. The CDR3 has 16 residues.

The sample holds many counts of this clonotype. V usage is TRBV7-9 and J usage is TRBJ2-5; TRBD1 matches 9 bases. Germline V CDR1 and CDR2: SEHNR, FQNEAQ (reference sequence). V was clipped by 5 bases and J by 3 bases; unmatched bases: 16. The CDR3 is 18 residues long. CDR3 sequence (DNA): TGTGCCAGCAGCCTCCCCCCGGGACAGGGAATTGTAGAAGAGACCCAGTACTTC. Encoded protein: CASSLPPGQGIVEETQYF.

This clonotype was detected a few times. V gene TRBV28 combines with J gene TRBJ1-4, with D tentatively TRBD1 (5 bases). Germline V gene lookup returns CDR1 MDHEN and CDR2 SYDVKM. V lost 4 bases to trimming and J lost 4 bases, with 22 bases between them. CDR3 size: 18 residues. The CDR3 loop reads CASSSQPLRGYNNEKLFF. Here the CDR3 DNA reads TGTGCCAGCAGTTCACAACCCCTCCGGGGCTACAATAATGAAAAACTGTTTTTT.

This clonotype was observed at least ten times. The V and J genes are TRBV6-5 and TRBJ2-3; D may correspond to TRBD1 or TRBD2 (6 bases each). This CDR3 region has 14 residues. Germline values: CDR1 MNHEY, CDR2 SVGAGI. The V end lost 2 bases, the J end lost 2 bases, and 8 bases lay between the germline ends. CDR3 amino acids: CASSYGGPTDTQYF. In DNA, the CDR3 is TGTGCCAGCAGTTACGGGGGGCCCACAGATACGCAGTATTTT.

The chain carries TRBV7-3 and TRBJ1-4; D perhaps matches TRBD1 (6 bases). The length of the CDR3 is 15 residues. Trimming took off 2 bases at V and 7 bases at J, with 14 bases between the two ends. CDR1 and CDR2 (germline): SGHTA, FQGTGA. The CDR3 coding sequence is TGTGCCAGCAGCTTAGGTGACAGGTTATTTGAAAAACTGTTTTTT. This gives the protein CASSLGDRLFEKLFF.

Many counts were recorded for this clonotype. The CDR3 region has the DNA TGTGCCAGCAACCCGGGACAGGGCGCTGGCTACACCTTC. Amino acid sequence: CASNPGQGAGYTF. The gene calls are TRBV7-9 and TRBJ1-2, with 9 bases aligning to TRBD1. Germline CDR1 SEHNR, CDR2 FQNEAQ (reference sequence). CDR3 length: 13 residues. Germline trimming cut 7 bases from V and 7 bases from J; bases unmatched to any gene: 7.

This clonotype was seen ten or more times. This rearrangement joins TRBV3-1 to TRBJ1-4, with D possibly matching TRBD1 (5 bases). The ends were cut back, 4 bases at V and 5 bases at J, with 14 bases in the middle. The CDR3 has 15 residues. Germline loops: CDR1 LGHDT, CDR2 YNNKEL (reference sequence). The CDR3 nucleotides are TGTGCCAGCAGCCTTCCGGGGAAGGGGAATGAAAAACTGTTTTTT. Protein: CASSLPGKGNEKLFF.

In this sample, this clonotype turned up many times. The chain joins TRBV2 to TRBJ1-2; perhaps TRBD1 as D (5 bases). Trimming took 3 bases from V and 2 from J, leaving 25 bases between them. This CDR3 region has 19 residues. CDR1 SNHLY and CDR2 FYNNEI come from the germline V gene. The CDR3 nucleotides are TGTGCCAGCAGTGAGGAGGGTGTGGGACTTACACCCCTCAACTATGGCTACACCTTC. Its translation: CASSEEGVGLTPLNYGYTF. Looking up the rest from reference TRBV2 and TRBJ1-2 gives the full variable domain: EPEVTQTPSHQVTQMGQEVILRCVPISNHLYFYWYRQILGQKVEFLVSFYNNEISEKSEIFDDQFSVERPDGSNFTLKIRSTKLEDSAMYFCASSEEGVGLTPLNYGYTFGSGTRLTVV.

This clonotype was seen at least ten times. The J gene is TRBJ1-6, the V gene TRBV2; unclear D gene. The germline gives CDR1 SNHLY, CDR2 FYNNEI. The CDR3 is 14 residues long. With 6 bases removed from V and 5 bases from J, the gap between germline ends came to 11 bases. The CDR3 DNA reads as TGTGCCAGCAGAAGGAACAGTAATAATTCACCCCTCCACTTT. Translating gives CASRRNSNNSPLHF.

The rearrangement joins TRBV4-1 to TRBJ2-7; 8 bases are shared with TRBD1. V was clipped by 4 bases and J by 7 bases; unmatched bases: 12. The CDR3 is 15 amino acids. Germline loops: CDR1 MGHRA, CDR2 YSYEKL. CDR3 in amino acids: CASSRDGQGAKEQYF. As DNA, the CDR3 is TGCGCCAGCAGCCGGGACGGGCAGGGGGCGAAGGAGCAGTACTTC.

This clonotype was seen more than once but under ten times. This chain links TRBV20-1 with TRBJ1-3; no reliable D call. The CDR3 is 13 amino acids. Trimming stripped 6 bases from V and 0 bases from J, with 9 bases between. Germline V lookup: CDR1 DFQATT, CDR2 SNEGSKA (reference sequence). This CDR3 reads CSAQDSSGNTIYF. In DNA, the CDR3 is TGCAGTGCCCAAGATAGCTCTGGAAACACCATATATTTT.

This clonotype was observed many times. This chain connects TRBV7-9 to TRBJ2-3, with unresolved D. Per the germline V gene, CDR1 is SEHNR and CDR2 is FQNEAQ (reference sequence). The CDR3 consists of 14 residues. Between the trimmed V and J ends, which lost 4 bases and 1 base, there was a span of 9 bases. CDR3 sequence reads: CASSSFTGTDTQYF. The CDR3, as DNA: TGTGCCAGCAGCTCCTTCACTGGCACAGATACGCAGTATTTT. The variable domain in full, completed from reference TRBV7-9 and TRBJ2-3, reads DTGVSQNPRHKITKRGQNVTFRCDPISEHNRLYWYRQTLGQGPEFLTYFQNEAQLEKSRLLSDRFSAERPKGSFSTLEIQRTEQGDSAMYLCASSSFTGTDTQYFGPGTRLTVL.

This clonotype was observed a few times. The chain links TRBV10-1 to TRBJ2-3, with 8 positions matching TRBD1. Germline CDR1 is WNHNN and CDR2 is SYGVQD (reference sequence). This CDR3 region has 14 residues. The junction had 1 base not matched to a gene; V was cut back by 2 bases and J by 3 bases. Here the CDR3 reads CASSENRGTDTQYF. CDR3 bases: TGCGCCAGCAGTGAGAACAGGGGGACAGATACGCAGTATTTT.

The V call is TRBV4-1, the J call TRBJ2-7; no firm D call. The CDR3 spans 13 residues. Germline CDR1 is MGHRA and CDR2 is YSYEKL. V dropped 2 bases and J dropped 4 bases, with 9 bases sitting between them. As DNA, the CDR3 is TGCGCCAGCAGCCAAACCTATACTTACGAGCAGTACTTC. It translates to CASSQTYTYEQYF.

A remark on this clonotype: A single base separates this from a much larger clone, so it may be a read error. V gene TRBV6-2 or TRBV6-3 combines with J gene TRBJ2-7; 10 bases agree with TRBD1. Losses at the gene ends were 4 bases for V and 2 bases for J; bases not matched to a gene: 5. The V gene's germline CDR1 is MNHEY and CDR2 SVGEGT. The CDR3 is made up of 15 amino acids. The chain's CDR3 is CASSSLGTGAYEQYF. CDR3 sequence (DNA): TGTGCCAGCAGTTCCCTGGGGACAGGGGCCTACGAGCAGTACTTC.

There are a few counts of this clonotype. This chain connects TRBV12-3 or TRBV12-4 to TRBJ1-6; TRBD1 aligns across 7 bases. The CDR3 contains 15 residues. J was trimmed by 7 bases and V by 6 bases; bases with no gene match: 9. The CDR3 loop reads CASRGPGQSNSPLHF. The CDR3 nucleotides read TGTGCCAGCAGGGGTCCGGGACAGTCAAATTCACCCCTCCACTTT.

This clonotype was observed a few times. The chain employs TRBV6-1 and TRBJ2-3, with 10 bases matching TRBD2. CDR1 and CDR2 from the germline V gene are MNHNS and SASEGT. The CDR3 spans 18 residues. V shed 4 bases, J shed 3 bases, and the junction held 13 bases outside the gene matches. CDR3 amino acids: CASSARPDSGRMTDTQYF. In DNA form, the CDR3 reads TGTGCCAGCAGTGCCCGTCCTGATAGCGGGAGGATGACAGATACGCAGTATTTT.

The rearrangement links TRBV6-1 to TRBJ2-4; 8 bases match TRBD1. The CDR3 totals 18 residues. Germline values: CDR1 MNHNS, CDR2 SASEGT. V trimming: 5 bases; J trimming: 4 bases; junction bases outside the gene matches: 16. The CDR3 region is CASSPTHSITGGKNIQYF. The CDR3 bases are TGTGCCAGCAGTCCCACCCACTCTATTACAGGGGGGAAAAACATTCAGTACTTC.

This clonotype has ten or more counts. This chain connects TRBV2 to TRBJ2-3, with 7 bases lining up with TRBD1. The junction had 7 bases not matched to a gene; V was cut back by 6 bases and J by 4 bases. CDR1 is SNHLY, CDR2 FYNNEI, per germline. This CDR3 has 14 amino acids. Here the CDR3 DNA reads TGTGCCAGCAGACACAGGGGTGGTCCAGATACGCAGTATTTT. Translating gives CASRHRGGPDTQYF.

This clonotype has a count of ten or more. The chain joins TRBV2 to TRBJ2-1, with TRBD2 matching 12 bases. CDR1 and CDR2 from the germline V gene are SNHLY and FYNNEI. The trim removed 5 bases at V and 6 bases at J, leaving 8 bases unmatched. The CDR3 totals 16 residues. This CDR3 reads CASSTPLAGGSNEQFF. The CDR3 bases are TGTGCCAGCAGTACCCCCCTAGCGGGAGGGAGCAATGAGCAGTTCTTC.

V is TRBV7-9 and J is TRBJ1-4; 11 bases fit TRBD1. J lost 4 bases, V lost 3 bases, and 7 bases had no gene match. Germline values: CDR1 SEHNR, CDR2 FQNEAQ (reference sequence). The CDR3 covers 17 residues. The CDR3 spells CASSFRTGGSGNEKLFF. CDR3 nucleotide sequence: TGTGCCAGCAGCTTCCGGACAGGGGGCAGTGGTAATGAAAAACTGTTTTTT.

This clonotype was detected only a few times. This chain uses TRBV9 with TRBJ2-5; 11 bases match TRBD2. Germline values: CDR1 SGDLS, CDR2 YYNGEE. The ends lost 2 bases at V and 5 bases at J; junction bases unmatched: 5. The CDR3 extends over 15 amino acids. The CDR3 protein is CASSVSSGRPETQYF. The CDR3 bases are TGTGCCAGCAGCGTTTCTAGCGGGAGGCCTGAGACCCAGTACTTC.

The V and J genes are TRBV7-6 and TRBJ2-7, with 12 bases identical to TRBD1. Looked up from germline, CDR1 is SGHVS and CDR2 is FNYEAQ. This CDR3 region has 15 residues. With V trimmed by 5 bases and J by 4 bases, 6 bases remained unmatched. The CDR3 DNA sequence: TGTGCCAGCAGCCGGGACAGGGGGCATGGGTACGAGCAGTACTTC. As protein: CASSRDRGHGYEQYF. The variable domain in full, with the rest retrieved from reference TRBV7-6 and TRBJ2-7, is GAGVSQSPRYKVTKRGQDVALRCDPISGHVSLYWYRQALGQGPEFLTYFNYEAQQDKSGLPNDRFSAERPEGSISTLTIQRTEQRDSAMYRCASSRDRGHGYEQYFGPGTRLTVT.

This clonotype was picked up many times. The chain uses TRBV11-2 and TRBJ2-3, with TRBD1 identical over 7 bases. Germline V gene data show CDR1 as SGHAT and CDR2 as FQNNGV. Trimming removed 1 base from V and 2 bases from J; junction bases left unmatched: 6. The CDR3 runs to 16 residues. CDR3 in amino acids: CASSLGQGKITDTQYF. Here the CDR3 DNA reads TGTGCCAGCAGCTTAGGACAGGGAAAAATCACAGATACGCAGTATTTT.

This clonotype was picked up a small number of times. The chain uses TRBV6-7 and TRBJ2-5; TRBD1 is a possible D gene (7 bases). TRBV6-7 is an ORF for which the function is uncertain. V lost 7 bases and J lost 6, with 27 bases in between. This CDR3 region has 17 residues. The CDR3 coding sequence is TGTGCCAGCACCTACCCCCAAGGCGGGGACAGATGGAAGACCCAGTACTTC. This sequence encodes CASTYPQGGDRWKTQYF.

This clonotype appeared a few times. The chain combines TRBV5-6 with TRBJ1-1, with D unclear. The CDR3 runs 16 residues. CDR1 SGHDT and CDR2 YYEEEE come from the germline V gene. Trimming left V 4 bases short and J 1 base short, with 17 bases between. This chain's CDR3 is CASSTYGSLSNTEAFF. In DNA, the CDR3 is TGTGCCAGCAGCACATACGGGTCCCTATCGAACACTGAAGCTTTCTTT. The variable domain in full, completed from reference TRBV5-6 and TRBJ1-1, reads DAGVTQSPTHLIKTRGQQVTLRCSPKSGHDTVSWYQQALGQGPQFIFQYYEEEERQRGNFPDRFSGHQFPNYSSELNVNALLLGDSALYLCASSTYGSLSNTEAFFGQGTRLTVV.

In this sample, this clonotype turned up a few times. The V and J genes are TRBV5-1 and TRBJ2-2; D possibly corresponds to TRBD1 (6 bases). Germline V lookup: CDR1 SGHRS, CDR2 YFSETQ. Trimming removed 2 bases from V and 8 bases from J, with 16 bases in between. The CDR3 totals 15 residues. The CDR3 DNA sequence: TGCGCCAGCAGCTTCGTCAGGGGACCAGCTGGGGAGCTGTTTTTT. This sequence encodes CASSFVRGPAGELFF. The complete variable domain, with remaining parts taken from reference TRBV5-1 and TRBJ2-2, reads KAGVTQTPRYLIKTRGQQVTLSCSPISGHRSVSWYQQTPGQGLQFLFEYFSETQRNKGNFPGRFSGRQFSNSRSEMNVSTLELGDSALYLCASSFVRGPAGELFFGEGSRLTVL.

This clonotype was observed at least ten times. CDR3 in amino acids: CASSATGEGYTF. The CDR3 DNA reads as TGTGCCAGCAGCGCGACAGGGGAAGGCTACACCTTC. V is TRBV3-1 and J is TRBJ1-2, with 8 bases matching TRBD1. The CDR3 length is 12 residues. Germline trimming cut 5 bases from V and 8 bases from J; bases unmatched to any gene: 4. Germline assignment: CDR1 LGHDT and CDR2 YNNKEL (reference sequence).

This clonotype was detected only a few times. The rearrangement uses TRBV20-1 and TRBJ2-7; 14 positions agree with TRBD2. The CDR3 totals 16 residues. V lost 5 bases, J lost 3 bases, and 9 bases stayed unmatched. Germline V gene data show CDR1 as DFQATT and CDR2 as SNEGSKA (reference sequence). The DNA for the CDR3 is TGCAGTGCTCCCAACCCCGGGACTAGCGGGAGCTACGAGCAGTACTTC. Protein product: CSAPNPGTSGSYEQYF.

This clonotype has a handful of counts. V usage is TRBV6-5 and J usage is TRBJ2-7, with 7 nucleotides matching TRBD1. Germline CDR1 is MNHEY and CDR2 is SVGAGI. The ends lost 4 bases at V and 3 bases at J; junction bases unmatched: 6. The CDR3 has 14 residues. The DNA for the CDR3 is TGTGCCAGCAGTTTAGAGGGGGCTGACTACGAGCAGTACTTC. This encodes CASSLEGADYEQYF.

The sample holds many counts of this clonotype. The CDR3 nucleotides are TGCAGCGTTGAAAAGTCGGGGGGCATCGGTGGGGAGACCCAGTACTTC. It translates to CSVEKSGGIGGETQYF. The chain carries TRBV29-1 and TRBJ2-5; D possibly corresponds to TRBD2 (7 bases). The V gene's germline CDR1 is SQVTM and CDR2 ANQGSEA. The ends were cut back, 2 bases at V and 5 bases at J, with 21 bases in the middle. The CDR3 sequence is 16 residues long.